These 9 T cell receptor beta chains came from one sample sequenced in a study of molecular identifiers for immune sequencing clone quantification. From the PCR reads, TCRdb called clonotypes with MiXCR, one entry per CDR3 protein. There are about 68,000 distinct CDR3 sequences in the sample; around a sixth occur only once, and around 1.4% lies in the top ten. Sequencing was carried out using naive CD8+ T cells from blood, with Jurkat cell RNA spiked in. Specified subset: FACS-sorted CD8+CD4-CCR7+CD45RA+ naive T cells. These receptors were obtained from a human donor in good health. Some libraries in this study had Jurkat cell RNA spiked in.

There are many counts of this clonotype. A read error may produce the germline difference seen at one junction end. The rearrangement joins TRBV20-1 to TRBJ2-1, with 7 bases that match TRBD1. Germline V lookup: CDR1 DFQATT, CDR2 SNEGSKA (reference sequence). The CDR3 is 14 amino acids. The CDR3: CSARDSASYNEQFF. The CDR3 nucleotides are TGCAGTGCCCGGGACAGCGCTTCCTATAATGAGCAGTTCTTC.

A remark on this clonotype: A much larger clone sits a single nucleotide away, making a read error possible. The chain employs TRBV7-9 and TRBJ2-3; 7 bases are shared with TRBD1. Germline V gene sequence: CDR1 SEHNR, CDR2 FQNEAQ (reference sequence). This CDR3 is 12 amino acids long. The CDR3 bases are TGTACCACATGGGACAGCCCAGATACGCAGTATTTT. It yields the protein CTTWDSPDTQYF.

In this sample, this clonotype turned up many times. V gene TRBV27 combines with J gene TRBJ2-7; TRBD2 agrees at 10 bases. Germline CDR1 reads MNHEY; CDR2 reads SMNVEV (reference sequence). The CDR3 has 15 residues. J lost 3 bases, V lost 5 bases, and 7 bases had no gene match. Here the CDR3 reads CASSPSLAGVYEQYF. The CDR3 region has the DNA TGTGCCAGCAGTCCTTCTCTAGCGGGGGTCTACGAGCAGTACTTC.

This clonotype was picked up many times. The V gene is TRBV28, the J gene TRBJ2-7; 10 bases fit TRBD1. Germline V gene data show CDR1 as MDHEN and CDR2 as SYDVKM. This CDR3 region has 14 residues. V shed 5 bases and J 3 bases; nucleotides not matched to a gene: 4. The CDR3 sequence: CASSRQGARYEQYF. In DNA form, the CDR3 reads TGTGCCAGCAGTCGACAGGGGGCTCGCTACGAGCAGTACTTC.

This clonotype has ten or more counts. The V gene is TRBV3-1, the J gene TRBJ2-5; TRBD2 matches 10 bases. The CDR3 is 17 residues long. Per germline, CDR1 LGHDT and CDR2 YNNKEL (reference sequence). Trimming at V came to 1 base and at J to 5 bases, leaving 10 bases not matched to a gene. The CDR3 reads CASSQGLETSGWETQYF. CDR3 bases: TGTGCCAGCAGCCAAGGCCTGGAGACTAGCGGGTGGGAGACCCAGTACTTC.

This clonotype showed up many times. The rearrangement uses TRBV30 and TRBJ1-5; D call uncertain. CDR1 and CDR2 (germline): GTSNPN, SVGIG (reference sequence). The CDR3 is made up of 14 amino acids. Trimming took off 0 bases at V and 3 bases at J, with 9 bases between the two ends. CDR3 nucleotide sequence: TGTGCCTGGAGTGTAGAACAGAACAATCAGCCCCAGCATTTT. It codes for CAWSVEQNNQPQHF.

This chain's CDR3 is CSARDRQAISYEQYF. DNA of the CDR3: TGCAGTGCTAGAGATCGGCAGGCGATCTCCTACGAGCAGTACTTC. This sequence joins TRBV20-1 and TRBJ2-7; D is ambiguous. Germline loops: CDR1 DFQATT, CDR2 SNEGSKA (reference sequence). Trimming removed 0 bases from V and 0 bases from J, with 12 bases in between. CDR3 length: 15 residues.

The V call is TRBV12-3 or TRBV12-4, the J call TRBJ2-1; D ambiguous. The V gene lost 7 bases and the J gene lost 5 bases, with 15 bases spanning the gap. CDR3 size: 14 residues. The CDR3 nucleotides read TGTGCCAGCACCAAACTCCTGACACACAATGAGCAGTTCTTC. Its translation: CASTKLLTHNEQFF.

This clonotype showed up just a few times. The V and J genes are TRBV15 and TRBJ1-5; 7 bases are a match to TRBD1. CDR3 length: 13 residues. The J segment lost 4 bases and the V segment lost 4 bases, leaving 1 base of the junction unmatched. Germline CDR1 reads LNHNV; CDR2 reads YYDKDF (reference sequence). CDR3 protein: CATSTTGNQPQHF. DNA for the CDR3: TGTGCCACCAGCACGACAGGGAATCAGCCCCAGCATTTT.